One sample yielded the 2 T cell receptor beta chains listed below, sequenced in a study of cytomegalovirus exposure and HLA in healthy donors. This PCR relied on a set of 60 Vbeta primers and 13 Jbeta primers. Generated by immunoSEQ multiplex PCR, the TCRdb table keeps only in-frame clones and is missing some. The table shows about 180,000 clones, with 80% occurring only once. The sequenced sample was PBMCs. Receptor source: a man aged 25-45 years in good health and CMV-seropositive.

V is TRBV6-5 and J is TRBJ2-2; D may be TRBD2 (5 bases). V lost 6 bases and J 6 bases, leaving 11 bases between the germline ends. CDR1 and CDR2 (germline): MNHEY, SVGAGI. This CDR3 comprises 13 residues. CDR3 in amino acids: CASSDSRAGELFF. CDR3 sequence (DNA): TGTGCCAGCAGCGACTCGAGGGCCGGGGAGCTGTTTTTT.

CDR3 loop: CASSLRQGGTGANVLTF. CDR3 coding DNA: TGCGCCAGCAGCCTTCGACAGGGGGGAACTGGGGCCAACGTCCTGACTTTC. The V gene is TRBV4-1, the J gene TRBJ2-6; 9 bases map to TRBD1. Germline CDR1 MGHRA, CDR2 YSYEKL. The CDR3 spans 17 residues. J gave up 2 bases and V 4 bases, and 6 bases lay outside the gene matches.